A single sample gave rise to the 7 T cell receptor beta chains below, sequenced in a study of blood T cell repertoires in COVID-19. The protocol was immunoSEQ multiplex PCR, while the TCRdb copy is restricted to in-frame clones and leaves out a portion. Of about 250,000 clones listed, 70% to 90% were seen once; the top ten hold under 1.5%. The sequenced material came from peripheral blood. These receptors were taken from a man aged 80 or over with acute or convalescent COVID-19.

The CDR3 here is CASTREKVPNNEQFF. The CDR3 DNA is TGTGCCAGCACGAGGGAGAAGGTCCCGAACAATGAGCAGTTCTTC. The genes are TRBV2 and TRBJ2-1; perhaps TRBD2 as D (5 bases). The CDR3 is 15 residues long. Germline V gene data show CDR1 as SNHLY and CDR2 as FYNNEI. V was trimmed by 7 bases and J by 5 bases, leaving 18 bases between them.

The chain uses TRBV6-5 and TRBJ1-2, with D tentatively TRBD1 (6 bases). This CDR3 has 14 amino acids. The V gene's germline CDR1 is MNHEY and CDR2 SVGAGI. V lost 5 bases and J lost 3, with 13 bases in between. The CDR3 sequence is CASSLGAGDYGYTF. The CDR3 nucleotides read TGTGCCAGCAGTCTGGGGGCCGGGGACTATGGCTACACCTTC.

CDR3 bases: TGTGCCAGCAGCTTGGGAGGGGGTCCGAACACCGGGGAGCTGTTTTTT. Its protein product is CASSLGGGPNTGELFF. The V call is TRBV7-3, the J call TRBJ2-2; D is perhaps TRBD2 (7 bases). Trimming removed 3 bases from V and 0 bases from J, with 11 bases in between. Germline CDR1 is SGHTA and CDR2 is FQGTGA. The CDR3 is 16 residues long.

The chain recombines TRBV7-8 with TRBJ1-5; 9 nucleotides align to TRBD1. The CDR3 consists of 15 residues. CDR1 and CDR2 (germline): SGHVS, FQNEAQ. J was trimmed by 2 bases and V by 4 bases; bases with no gene match: 3. Here the CDR3 DNA reads TGTGCCAGCAGCTCGGACAGGGGCGGCAATCAGCCCCAGCATTTT. Residues: CASSSDRGGNQPQHF.

The genes are TRBV7-3 and TRBJ2-7; 9 nucleotides align to TRBD1. V shed 5 bases, J shed 3 bases, and the junction held 8 bases outside the gene matches. The V gene's germline CDR1 is SGHTA and CDR2 FQGTGA. This CDR3 is 15 amino acids long. Written as DNA, the CDR3 is TGTGCCAGCAGCCCACAGGGGGCGGCAATCTACGAGCAGTACTTC. Translation gives CASSPQGAAIYEQYF.

A few counts support this clone. This chain joins TRBV19 and TRBJ2-3; possible D gene TRBD2, 6 bases. CDR1 and CDR2 from the germline V gene are LNHDA and SQIVND (reference sequence). The germline V and J ends were trimmed by 1 base and 0 bases, with 11 bases remaining between them. There are 16 residues in the CDR3. The DNA for the CDR3 is TGTGCCAGTAGTATAGGGGAGGCCCCGAGCACAGATACGCAGTATTTT. This translates into CASSIGEAPSTDTQYF.

The chain links TRBV6-2 or TRBV6-3 to TRBJ2-5; 13 bases match TRBD2. Germline V gene data show CDR1 as MNHEY and CDR2 as SVGEGT. V lost 5 bases to trimming and J lost 1 base; unmatched junction nucleotides: 1. This CDR3 region has 15 residues. The CDR3 region is CASSGLAGVQETQYF. Here the CDR3 DNA reads TGTGCCAGCAGTGGACTAGCGGGGGTCCAAGAGACCCAGTACTTC.